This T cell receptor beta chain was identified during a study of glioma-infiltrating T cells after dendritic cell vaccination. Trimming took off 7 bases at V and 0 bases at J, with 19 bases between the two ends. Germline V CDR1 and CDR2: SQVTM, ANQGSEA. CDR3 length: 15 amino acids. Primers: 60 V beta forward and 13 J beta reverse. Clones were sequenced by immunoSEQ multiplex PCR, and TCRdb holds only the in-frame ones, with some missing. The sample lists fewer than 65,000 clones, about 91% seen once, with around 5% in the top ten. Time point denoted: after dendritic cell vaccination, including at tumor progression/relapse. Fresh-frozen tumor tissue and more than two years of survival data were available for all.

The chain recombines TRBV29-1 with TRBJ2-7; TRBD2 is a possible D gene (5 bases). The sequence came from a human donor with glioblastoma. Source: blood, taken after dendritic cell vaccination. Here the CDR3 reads CSALTGIQSSYEQYF. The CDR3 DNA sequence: TGCAGCGCCCTCACCGGGATCCAGAGCTCCTACGAGCAGTACTTC.